The TCR beta chain under discussion was sequenced for a study of beta chain features in type 1 diabetes. Expressed TCRB transcripts got sequenced, as all isolated RNA was reverse transcribed. Using immunoSEQ multiplex PCR, the repertoire was profiled, and TCRdb retains in-frame clones only, with some absent. Counted here are 130,000 to 150,000 clones, more than 9% occurring once; the ten biggest clones make up around 1.4%. Germline lookup yields CDR1 SGHNT and CDR2 YYREEE (reference sequence). The CDR3 runs to 15 residues. V lost 0 bases, J lost 7 bases, and 10 bases stayed unmatched. Each sorted fraction was over 95% pure.

This receptor was taken from a man aged 18 to 29 in good health. This chain uses TRBV5-4 with TRBJ2-7; 7 nucleotides line up with TRBD1. Material: naive CD4+ T cells from blood. CDR3 sequence: CASSLGTTGTGEQYF. Here the CDR3 DNA reads TGTGCCAGCAGCTTGGGGACGACAGGGACGGGGGAGCAGTACTTC.